This TCR beta chain was captured in a study of T-cell reconstitution after alpha-beta-depleted transplantation in children (dated by TCRdb to about 2016). Concerning the study at large: Using TCR repertoire profiling, the study quantitatively followed how T-cell immune reconstitution unfolded in children after TCRalphabeta/CD19-depleted allogeneic hematopoietic cell transplantation.

Library preparation used PCR. The instrument was an Illumina HiSeq 2500. Molecular barcoding was employed in the preparation of TCR libraries, with unique molecular identifiers being used to normalize TCRbeta repertoire quantification. TCRdb handled the public reads itself, with Q25 trimming in fastp and clone calling in MiXCR, and kept productive beta chains. Entries that share a CDR3 protein sequence are merged under the most common genes and DNA. The sample table records some 840,000 distinct CDR3 sequences; roughly 15% of these occur just once. Together, the top ten hold roughly 5% of the sample. The CDR1 and CDR2 encoded by the germline V gene are SGHDT and YYEEEE. From cysteine to phenylalanine, the CDR3 is 14 amino acids long. Just CDR3 DNA is preserved here, 42 bases in frame from base 1. V loses 2 bases at its end and J loses 2 bases; junction bases beyond the gene matches: 4. The intended sense of this specimen's treatment or condition label: allogeneic hematopoietic cell transplantation with graft depleted of TCRalphabeta T cells and CD19 B cells. The transplant recipients were children given TCRalphabeta/CD19-depleted allogeneic hematopoietic cell grafts.

A few counts support this clonotype. Its recognized antigen is unknown. Base qualities are not at hand, and no much larger clone is one base apart. Paper-wide results and their limitations: The apparently early recovery of alphabetaT-cell counts about two months after transplant reportedly depended on only several hundred rapidly expanded clones that came from non-depleted graft cells. Over the following months the frequencies of hyperexpanded clones went down, and after one year T-cell counts and TCRbeta diversity were mostly credited to newly produced T cells. In some patients, the high TCRbeta diversity seen at day 60 was put down to recipient T cells and intrathymic progenitors that had survived conditioning.

This clonotype was obtained from a male patient between 10 and 17 years old who had a stem cell transplant for acute lymphoblastic leukemia, so the T cells may come from the graft donor. The chain employs TRBV5-6 and TRBJ2-7, with 7 junctional bases fitting TRBD2. Material: PBMCs, mostly from graft donor cells, obtained 360 days after TCRalphabeta/CD19-depleted stem cell transplant. The CDR3 loop reads CASSFREGTYEQYF. The DNA sequence is given as TGTGCCAGCAGCTTTAGGGAGGGGACCTACGAGCAGTACTTC.